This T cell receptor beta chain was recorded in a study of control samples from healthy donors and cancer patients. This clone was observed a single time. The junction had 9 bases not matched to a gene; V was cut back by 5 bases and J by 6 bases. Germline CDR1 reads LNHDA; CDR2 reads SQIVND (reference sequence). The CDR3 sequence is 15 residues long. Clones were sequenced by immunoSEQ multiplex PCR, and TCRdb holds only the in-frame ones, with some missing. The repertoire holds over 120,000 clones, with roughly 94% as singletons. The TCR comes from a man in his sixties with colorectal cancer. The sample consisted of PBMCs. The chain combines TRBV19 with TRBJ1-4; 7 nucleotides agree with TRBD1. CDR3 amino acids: CASSAGQDPYEKLFF. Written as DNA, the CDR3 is TGTGCCAGTAGTGCCGGACAGGACCCTTATGAAAAACTGTTTTTT.